Below, 25 T cell receptor beta chains from the same sample are listed, as sequenced in a study of blood T cells in healthy people across ages. A second PCR of roughly 7 to 11 cycles used a sample-barcoded 5' primer and a J-beta primer mix. TCRdb reanalysed the 5' RACE reads using MiXCR and keeps one entry per CDR3 protein. The sample shows roughly 1,500,000 distinct CDR3 sequences, roughly 40% of them seen only once. Sequenced input: blood. The receptors originated from a woman aged 18-30 years in good health.

The chain employs TRBV5-1 and TRBJ1-2; D is unresolved. The length of the CDR3 is 14 residues. CDR1 is SGHRS and CDR2 is YFSETQ in the germline V gene. V lost 0 bases, J lost 8 bases, and 14 bases lay in between. As DNA, the CDR3 is TGCGCCAGCAGCTTGGATGCGGGGTTTTGGGGCTACACCTTC. This codes for CASSLDAGFWGYTF.

This clonotype has only a few counts. V gene TRBV20-1 combines with J gene TRBJ2-5; D uncertain. The J call may be mistaken, given a closer DNA end match to TRBJ2-7. Germline values: CDR1 DFQATT, CDR2 SNEGSKA (reference sequence). The CDR3 contains 13 residues. The CDR3 protein is CSAREAGYDEQYF. The CDR3 DNA is TGCAGTGCTAGAGAAGCAGGATATGACGAGCAGTACTTC.

The table lists this clonotype with a count of one. J is TRBJ2-7 and V is TRBV20-1; 12 positions match TRBD2. V shed 5 bases, J shed 0 bases, and the junction held 5 bases outside the gene matches. Germline assignment: CDR1 DFQATT and CDR2 SNEGSKA (reference sequence). This CDR3 comprises 15 residues. The CDR3: CSAVRLAGVSYEQYF. CDR3 bases: TGCAGTGCTGTAAGACTAGCGGGAGTCTCCTACGAGCAGTACTTC.

This clonotype was seen more than once but under ten times. The gene calls are TRBV20-1 and TRBJ2-3, with no clear D. The V and J ends lost 0 bases and 0 bases respectively, with 16 bases between them. Per germline, CDR1 DFQATT and CDR2 SNEGSKA (reference sequence). The CDR3 consists of 17 residues. CDR3 protein: CSARDSGAKASTDTQYF. The CDR3 DNA is TGCAGTGCTAGAGATTCAGGAGCGAAGGCTAGCACAGATACGCAGTATTTT.

This rearrangement joins TRBV5-4 to TRBJ2-3; 8 bases are a match to TRBD2. CDR1 and CDR2 (germline): SGHNT, YYREEE (reference sequence). This CDR3 region has 15 residues. The junction had 7 bases not matched to a gene; V was cut back by 0 bases and J by 7 bases. For the CDR3, the DNA is TGTGCCAGCAGCTTGGAGCGTAGCGGGACCTATACGCAGTATTTT. It is translated as CASSLERSGTYTQYF.

This chain connects TRBV30 to TRBJ2-1, with D possibly being TRBD2 (6 bases). Germline lookup yields CDR1 GTSNPN and CDR2 SVGIG (reference sequence). The germline V and J ends were trimmed by 3 bases and 8 bases, with 17 bases remaining between them. This CDR3 is built from 14 residues. The CDR3 protein is CAWSRGAFIHEQFF. CDR3 nucleotides: TGTGCCTGGAGCCGCGGGGCCTTTATCCATGAGCAGTTCTTC.

Ten or more counts support this clonotype. This sequence joins TRBV29-1 and TRBJ2-7; no clear D gene. CDR1 and CDR2 (germline): SQVTM, ANQGSEA. The CDR3 has 10 amino acids. V was trimmed by 5 bases and J by 4 bases, leaving 6 bases between them. CDR3 in amino acids: CSVFQYEQYF. The CDR3 nucleotides are TGCAGCGTTTTTCAATACGAGCAGTACTTC.

The rearrangement uses TRBV4-1 and TRBJ1-2, with TRBD1 matching 7 bases. Germline CDR1 and CDR2: MGHRA and YSYEKL. This CDR3 comprises 17 residues. The junction had 14 bases not matched to a gene; V was cut back by 1 base and J by 6 bases. CDR3 coding DNA: TGCGCCAGCAGCCAAGGTTTTAAACTCGGGACAGAACATGGCTACACCTTC. This codes for CASSQGFKLGTEHGYTF.

This clonotype was seen a few times. The V call is TRBV5-1, the J call TRBJ2-3; possibly TRBD1 for D (5 bases). Trimming removed 3 bases from V and 6 bases from J, with 14 bases in between. Germline-derived CDR1 and CDR2 are SGHRS and YFSETQ. The CDR3 covers 14 residues. This CDR3 is CASSSGFSPDTQYF. In DNA form, the CDR3 reads TGCGCCAGCAGCTCAGGGTTTTCCCCGGATACGCAGTATTTT.

This clonotype occurred a few times. The J gene is TRBJ2-7, the V gene TRBV4-2; 7 nucleotides match TRBD1. Trimming cost V 3 bases and J 1 base; bases outside gene matches: 3. The CDR3 covers 14 residues. Germline CDR1 LGHNA, CDR2 YNFKEQ. The CDR3 region is CASSQTQGSYEQYF. The CDR3 DNA follows: TGTGCCAGCAGCCAGACACAGGGGTCCTACGAGCAGTACTTC.

V and J are TRBV29-1 and TRBJ1-1; weak D call: TRBD1 (6 bases). The CDR3 loop spans 11 amino acids. Germline CDR1 is SQVTM and CDR2 is ANQGSEA. Trimming stripped 6 bases from V and 1 base from J, with 6 bases between. The CDR3 nucleotides read TGCAGCGTCAGGGGGAACACTGAAGCTTTCTTT. Its translation: CSVRGNTEAFF.

This clonotype was seen more than once but under ten times. This may arise from a read error, as a much more abundant clone is one base away. The gene calls are TRBV28 and TRBJ2-1, with D hard to call. Germline-derived CDR1 and CDR2 are MDHEN and SYDVKM. CDR3 length: 10 residues. The V end was cut by 4 bases, the J end by 13 bases, with 8 bases between. CDR3 region: CASSYETQFF. CDR3 sequence (DNA): TGTGCCAGCAGTTATGAGACCCAGTTCTTC.

This clonotype was counted a few times. V usage is TRBV7-9 and J usage is TRBJ2-7; TRBD1 might be the D (6 bases). This CDR3 is 14 amino acids long. Per the germline V gene, CDR1 is SEHNR and CDR2 is FQNEAQ (reference sequence). V gave up 4 bases and J gave up 2 bases, with 12 bases separating them. The CDR3 DNA follows: TGTGCCAGCAGCTCACAGGGAAGGGCCTACGAGCAGTACTTC. It is translated as CASSSQGRAYEQYF. The whole variable domain, filled in from reference TRBV7-9 and TRBJ2-7, reads DTGVSQNPRHKITKRGQNVTFRCDPISEHNRLYWYRQTLGQGPEFLTYFQNEAQLEKSRLLSDRFSAERPKGSFSTLEIQRTEQGDSAMYLCASSSQGRAYEQYFGPGTRLTVT.

The J gene is TRBJ2-1, the V gene TRBV10-3, with a possible D match to TRBD1 (6 bases). V lost 5 bases to trimming and J lost 9 bases, with 17 bases between them. CDR1 and CDR2 (germline): ENHRY, SYGVKD. The length of the CDR3 is 14 residues. CDR3 coding DNA: TGTGCCATCAGTATCGGTTCAGCGACAGGTGAGCAGTTCTTC. Protein: CAISIGSATGEQFF.

The V call is TRBV5-1, the J call TRBJ1-1, with TRBD1 identical over 7 bases. The germline CDR1 and CDR2 sequences are SGHRS and YFSETQ. J lost 0 bases, V lost 4 bases, and 3 bases had no gene match. CDR3 length equals 14 residues. CDR3 coding DNA: TGCGCCAGCAGCGTGACAGGGATGAACACTGAAGCTTTCTTT. This codes for CASSVTGMNTEAFF.

At least ten counts were recorded for this clonotype. CDR3 DNA sequence: TGTGCCACCCGGAACCGCACAGATACGCAGTATTTT. This translates into CATRNRTDTQYF. V gene TRBV15 combines with J gene TRBJ2-3; D unclear. V was pared by 8 bases and J by 1 base, with 7 bases between. The germline V gene has CDR1 LNHNV and CDR2 YYDKDF (reference sequence). CDR3 length: 12 residues.

In this sample, this clonotype turned up a few times. The gene calls are TRBV25-1 and TRBJ1-2; perhaps TRBD1 as D (5 bases). Germline loops: CDR1 MGHDK, CDR2 SYGVNS. This CDR3 is built from 14 residues. The V end lost 3 bases, the J end lost 8 bases, and 16 bases lay between the germline ends. The CDR3 sequence is CASSDVRGVEGYTF. As DNA, the CDR3 is TGTGCCAGCAGTGATGTGCGGGGGGTTGAGGGCTACACCTTC.

The chain joins TRBV19 to TRBJ1-1; TRBD1 might be the D (5 bases). Trimming stripped 4 bases from V and 0 bases from J, with 12 bases between. CDR1 is LNHDA and CDR2 is SQIVND in the germline V gene (reference sequence). There are 15 residues in the CDR3. CDR3 sequence reads: CASSKETALNTEAFF. The CDR3 nucleotides are TGTGCCAGTAGTAAGGAGACAGCTCTGAACACTGAAGCTTTCTTT. Full variable domain (remainder filled in from reference TRBV19 and TRBJ1-1): DGGITQSPKYLFRKEGQNVTLSCEQNLNHDAMYWYRQDPGQGLRLIYYSQIVNDFQKGDIAEGYSVSREKKESFPLTVTSAQKNPTAFYLCASSKETALNTEAFFGQGTRLTVV.

This chain uses TRBV9 with TRBJ1-4; D call uncertain. The CDR3 has 14 residues. Germline CDR1 reads SGDLS; CDR2 reads YYNGEE. V lost 2 bases and J 4 bases, leaving 9 bases between the germline ends. The CDR3 sequence is CASSVGRSNEKLFF. DNA for the CDR3: TGTGCCAGCAGCGTCGGAAGGAGTAATGAAAAACTGTTTTTT.

The rearrangement links TRBV18 to TRBJ1-1; D gene uncertain. This CDR3 has 15 amino acids. Germline V gene sequence: CDR1 KGHSH, CDR2 LQKENI. V dropped 0 bases and J dropped 1 base, with 9 bases sitting between them. For the CDR3, the DNA is TGTGCCAGCTCACCACCGGTAGGACCGAACACTGAAGCTTTCTTT. Protein sequence: CASSPPVGPNTEAFF.

This clonotype was recorded only once. The CDR3 protein is CASYGGETQYF. The CDR3 bases are TGTGCATCCTACGGGGGGGAGACCCAGTACTTC. The V call is TRBV25-1, the J call TRBJ2-7; TRBD2 matches 7 bases. The end of the DNA is better explained by TRBJ2-5, so the J call may be wrong. The CDR3 has 11 amino acids. Germline CDR1 reads MGHDK; CDR2 reads SYGVNS.

This CDR3 is CASSLMQWAEQYF. CDR3 nucleotides: TGTGCCAGCAGCTTAATGCAATGGGCCGAGCAGTACTTC. This chain links TRBV7-2 with TRBJ2-7; no reliable D call. The CDR3 has 13 amino acids. The germline V and J ends were trimmed by 2 bases and 6 bases, with 11 bases remaining between them. Per germline, CDR1 SGHTA and CDR2 FQGNSA.

This clonotype was seen ten or more times. Here the CDR3 DNA reads TGTGCCAGCAGCCAAGAATGGACAGGGGCCTTGAGTGGCTACACCTTC. Protein: CASSQEWTGALSGYTF. This chain uses TRBV4-2 with TRBJ1-2; TRBD1 agrees at 9 bases. This CDR3 is built from 16 residues. V was pared by 0 bases and J by 7 bases, with 9 bases of the junction left unmatched. Germline-derived CDR1 and CDR2 are LGHNA and YNFKEQ.

The chain combines TRBV6-6 with TRBJ2-1; 10 bases map to TRBD2. Germline V CDR1 and CDR2: MNHNY, SVGAGI (reference sequence). J gave up 9 bases and V 5 bases, and 10 bases lay outside the gene matches. CDR3 size: 15 residues. This CDR3 reads CASSGLAGDGGEQFF. The DNA of the CDR3 is TGTGCCAGCAGTGGGCTAGCGGGAGATGGGGGTGAGCAGTTCTTC.

The table lists this clonotype with a few counts. The chain is built from TRBV20-1 and TRBJ2-7, with 9 bases lining up with TRBD1. V lost 4 bases to trimming and J lost 1 base; unmatched junction nucleotides: 14. This CDR3 has 17 amino acids. The germline CDR1 and CDR2 sequences are DFQATT and SNEGSKA (reference sequence). The CDR3 DNA is TGCAGTGCTACTCTGACTTGGCCCGGACAGGGGTCCTACGAGCAGTACTTC. Translation: CSATLTWPGQGSYEQYF.